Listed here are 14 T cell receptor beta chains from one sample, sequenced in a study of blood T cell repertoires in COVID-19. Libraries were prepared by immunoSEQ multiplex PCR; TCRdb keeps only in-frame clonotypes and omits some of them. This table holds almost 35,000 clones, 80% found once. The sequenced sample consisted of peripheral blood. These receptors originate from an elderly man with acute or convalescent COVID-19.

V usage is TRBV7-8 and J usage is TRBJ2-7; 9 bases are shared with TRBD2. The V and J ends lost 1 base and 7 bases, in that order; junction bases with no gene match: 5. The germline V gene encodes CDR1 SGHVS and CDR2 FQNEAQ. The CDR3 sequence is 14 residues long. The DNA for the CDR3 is TGTGCCAGCAGCTTAGTAGCGGGAGTTGGGGAGCAGTACTTC. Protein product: CASSLVAGVGEQYF.

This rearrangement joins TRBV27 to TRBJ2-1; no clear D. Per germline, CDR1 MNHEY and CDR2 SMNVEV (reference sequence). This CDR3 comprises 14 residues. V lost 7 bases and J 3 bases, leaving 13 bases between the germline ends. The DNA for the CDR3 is TGTGCCAGCACGCGAACTTTAAGCTACAATGAGCAGTTCTTC. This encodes CASTRTLSYNEQFF.

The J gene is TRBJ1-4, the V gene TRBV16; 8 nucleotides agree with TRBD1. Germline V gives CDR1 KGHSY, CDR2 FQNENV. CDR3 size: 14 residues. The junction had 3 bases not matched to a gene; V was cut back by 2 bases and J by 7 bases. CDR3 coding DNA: TGTGCCAGCAGCCAAACAGGGGGAGGTGAAAAACTGTTTTTT. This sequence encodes CASSQTGGGEKLFF.

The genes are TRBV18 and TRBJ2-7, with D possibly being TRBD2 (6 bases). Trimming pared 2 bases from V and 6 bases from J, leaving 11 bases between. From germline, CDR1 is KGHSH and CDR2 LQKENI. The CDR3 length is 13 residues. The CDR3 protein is CASSPVQEGEQYF. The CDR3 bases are TGTGCCAGCTCACCAGTCCAGGAGGGCGAGCAGTACTTC.

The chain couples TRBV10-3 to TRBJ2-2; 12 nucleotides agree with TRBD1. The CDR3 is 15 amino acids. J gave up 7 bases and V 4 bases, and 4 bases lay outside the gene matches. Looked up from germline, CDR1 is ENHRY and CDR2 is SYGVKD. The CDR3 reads CAISGGQGAIGELFF. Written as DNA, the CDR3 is TGTGCCATCAGTGGGGGACAGGGGGCTATCGGGGAGCTGTTTTTT.

Here the CDR3 reads CASSVGTTGNTGELFF. The CDR3 region has the DNA TGTGCCAGCAGCGTAGGGACCACAGGGAACACCGGGGAGCTGTTTTTT. This chain connects TRBV9 to TRBJ2-2, with TRBD1 as a possible D gene (5 bases). The CDR3 extends over 16 amino acids. Germline V CDR1 and CDR2: SGDLS, YYNGEE. The V and J ends lost 0 bases and 1 base respectively, with 10 bases between them.

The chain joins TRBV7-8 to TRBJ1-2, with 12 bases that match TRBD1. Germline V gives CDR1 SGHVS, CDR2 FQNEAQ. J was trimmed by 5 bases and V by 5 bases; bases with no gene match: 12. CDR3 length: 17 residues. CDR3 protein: CASSPRRPGQGAYGYTF. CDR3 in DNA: TGTGCCAGCAGCCCCAGGAGACCGGGACAGGGGGCTTATGGCTACACCTTC.

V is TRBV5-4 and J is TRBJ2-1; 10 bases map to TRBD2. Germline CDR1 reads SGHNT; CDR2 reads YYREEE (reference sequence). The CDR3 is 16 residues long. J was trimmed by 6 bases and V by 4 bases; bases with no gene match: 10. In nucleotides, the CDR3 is TGTGCCAGCAGCACGGAACCGGGACTAGCGAGCAATGAGCAGTTCTTC. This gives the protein CASSTEPGLASNEQFF. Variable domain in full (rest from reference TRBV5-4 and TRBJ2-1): ETGVTQSPTHLIKTRGQQVTLRCSSQSGHNTVSWYQQALGQGPQFIFQYYREEENGRGNFPPRFSGLQFPNYSSELNVNALELDDSALYLCASSTEPGLASNEQFFGPGTRLTVL.

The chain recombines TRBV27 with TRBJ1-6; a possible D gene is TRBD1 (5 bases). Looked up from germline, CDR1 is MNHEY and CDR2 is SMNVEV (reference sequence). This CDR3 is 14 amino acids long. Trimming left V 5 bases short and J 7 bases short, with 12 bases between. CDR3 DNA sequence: TGTGCCAGCAGTAGTCAGGGAGGCAATTCACCCCTCCACTTT. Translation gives CASSSQGGNSPLHF.

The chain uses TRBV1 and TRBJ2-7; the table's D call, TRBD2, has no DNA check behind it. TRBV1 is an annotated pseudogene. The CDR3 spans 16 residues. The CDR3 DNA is TGCACCAGCAGCCAAGATCAGGAGCGGACGGTCTACGAGCAGTACTTC. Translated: CTSSQDQERTVYEQYF.

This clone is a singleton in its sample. The CDR3 here is CASSSPRGNEQFF. CDR3 sequence (DNA): TGTGCCAGCAGCTCCCCTCGGGGTAATGAGCAGTTCTTC. The rearrangement joins TRBV7-9 to TRBJ2-1; D may be TRBD2 (5 bases). Germline values: CDR1 SEHNR, CDR2 FQNEAQ (reference sequence). The CDR3 runs 13 residues. V was pared by 4 bases and J by 7 bases, with 11 bases between.

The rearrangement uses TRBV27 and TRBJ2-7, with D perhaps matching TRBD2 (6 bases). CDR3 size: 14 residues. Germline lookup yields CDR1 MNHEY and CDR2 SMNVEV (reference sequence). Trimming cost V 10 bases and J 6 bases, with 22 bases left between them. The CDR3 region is CATPCWASGGEQYF. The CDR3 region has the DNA TGTGCCACTCCGTGTTGGGCGTCCGGGGGCGAGCAGTACTTC.

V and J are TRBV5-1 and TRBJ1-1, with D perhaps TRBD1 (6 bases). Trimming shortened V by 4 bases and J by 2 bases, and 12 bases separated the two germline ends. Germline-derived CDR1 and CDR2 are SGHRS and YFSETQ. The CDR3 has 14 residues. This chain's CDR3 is CASSTGTINTEAFF. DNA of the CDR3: TGCGCCAGCAGCACCGGGACAATAAACACTGAAGCTTTCTTT.

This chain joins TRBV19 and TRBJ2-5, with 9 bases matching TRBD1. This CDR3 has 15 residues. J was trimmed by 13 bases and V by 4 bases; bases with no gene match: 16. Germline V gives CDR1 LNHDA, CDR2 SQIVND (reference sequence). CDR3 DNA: TGTGCCAGTAGTACAGGGGACAGGGCCTCCAAGGTTCTGTACTTC. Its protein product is CASSTGDRASKVLYF.